This entry lists 26 T cell receptor beta chains sequenced from one sample in a study of cytomegalovirus exposure and HLA in healthy donors. Sequencing was performed with immunoSEQ multiplex PCR; in TCRdb, only in-frame clones are kept and a portion is missing. The data contain some 310,000 clones, 88% of them singletons. The specimen sequenced was PBMCs. The receptors were sampled from a man between 25 and 39 years old in good health and CMV-seronegative.

The rearrangement uses TRBV5-1 and TRBJ1-1; TRBD1 agrees at 7 bases. This CDR3 has 15 residues. Germline V CDR1 and CDR2: SGHRS, YFSETQ. The V gene end was trimmed by 0 bases and the J gene end by 10 bases; junction bases not matched to a gene: 12. CDR3 loop: CASSLGSGGLATAFF. The CDR3 nucleotides read TGCGCCAGCAGCTTGGGGTCAGGGGGGTTGGCAACAGCTTTCTTT.

The sample holds many counts of this clone. The chain combines TRBV5-1 with TRBJ2-6, with D perhaps TRBD1 (6 bases). Germline V gene data show CDR1 as SGHRS and CDR2 as YFSETQ. This CDR3 region has 18 residues. Trimming shortened V by 1 base and J by 0 bases, and 14 bases separated the two germline ends. CDR3 coding DNA: TGCGCCAGCAGCTTGATCGCAGGGGTGGTCTCTGGGGCCAACGTCCTGACTTTC. Residues: CASSLIAGVVSGANVLTF.

V gene TRBV6-1 combines with J gene TRBJ1-6; D remains ambiguous. CDR3 length: 15 amino acids. Germline assignment: CDR1 MNHNS and CDR2 SASEGT. Trimming shortened V by 4 bases and J by 0 bases, and 7 bases separated the two germline ends. The CDR3 loop is CASSVEVSYNSPLHF. CDR3 DNA: TGTGCCAGCAGTGTGGAGGTCTCCTATAATTCACCCCTCCACTTT.

J is TRBJ2-1 and V is TRBV5-1; TRBD2 matches at 12 bases. V lost 2 bases, J lost 3 bases, and 6 bases stayed unmatched. This CDR3 is built from 17 residues. Germline CDR1 is SGHRS and CDR2 is YFSETQ. DNA of the CDR3: TGCGCCAGCAGCTTTAGGACTAGCGGGGAATTCTACAATGAGCAGTTCTTC. Its translation is CASSFRTSGEFYNEQFF.

The CDR3 nucleotides read TGCGCCAGCAGTGAGAGACTAGCGGTAACAGATACGCAGTATTTT. This encodes CASSERLAVTDTQYF. The rearrangement joins TRBV10-2 to TRBJ2-3, with TRBD2 identical over 9 bases. The V segment lost 2 bases and the J segment 3 bases; nucleotides outside the gene matches: 3. Germline V lookup: CDR1 WSHSY, CDR2 SAAADI. This CDR3 has 15 amino acids.

CDR3 sequence reads: CASSLDRGSTEAFF. The DNA for the CDR3 is TGCGCCAGCAGCTTGGACAGGGGATCCACTGAAGCTTTCTTT. The rearrangement uses TRBV5-1 and TRBJ1-1, with 7 bases fitting TRBD1. The CDR3 runs 14 residues. The germline CDR1 and CDR2 sequences are SGHRS and YFSETQ. The V segment lost 0 bases and the J segment 4 bases; nucleotides outside the gene matches: 3.

V and J are TRBV5-1 and TRBJ1-2, with 8 bases fitting TRBD1. The V gene end was trimmed by 0 bases and the J gene end by 6 bases; junction bases not matched to a gene: 7. In germline, CDR1 is SGHRS, CDR2 YFSETQ. The CDR3 consists of 15 residues. The CDR3 reads CASSLVGRGQDGYTF. The CDR3 coding sequence is TGCGCCAGCAGCTTGGTCGGCAGGGGACAGGATGGCTACACCTTC.

This clone was detected only once. This chain connects TRBV2 to TRBJ1-4; no definite D call. The CDR3 contains 14 residues. CDR1 SNHLY and CDR2 FYNNEI come from the germline V gene. V lost 2 bases to trimming and J lost 5 bases, with 9 bases between them. The CDR3 sequence is CASSETRLNEKLFF. CDR3 DNA: TGTGCCAGCAGTGAAACCAGGCTGAATGAAAAACTGTTTTTT.

In this sample, this clone turned up once. This chain connects TRBV11-2 to TRBJ2-5, with 12 bases fitting TRBD2. Germline trimming cut 5 bases from V and 2 bases from J; bases unmatched to any gene: 6. Per the germline V gene, CDR1 is SGHAT and CDR2 is FQNNGV. This CDR3 is built from 16 residues. DNA for the CDR3: TGTGCCAGCAGCACCCAGACTAGCGGGGGACAAGAGACCCAGTACTTC. Protein sequence: CASSTQTSGGQETQYF.

V and J are TRBV4-1 and TRBJ2-3; TRBD1 aligns across 10 bases. This CDR3 region has 17 residues. Losses at the gene ends were 0 bases for V and 3 bases for J; bases not matched to a gene: 6. Germline V gene data show CDR1 as MGHRA and CDR2 as YSYEKL. CDR3 in amino acids: CASSQDRTGGTTDTQYF. DNA of the CDR3: TGCGCCAGCAGCCAAGATAGGACAGGGGGAACAACAGATACGCAGTATTTT.

V usage is TRBV19 and J usage is TRBJ1-3; no reliable D call. Looked up from germline, CDR1 is LNHDA and CDR2 is SQIVND (reference sequence). CDR3 length: 13 amino acids. V lost 6 bases and J 4 bases, leaving 10 bases between the germline ends. The CDR3 nucleotides are TGTGCCAGTAGATACAATCCCGGAAACACCATATATTTT. The encoded protein is CASRYNPGNTIYF.

As DNA, the CDR3 is TGCGCCAGCAGTGAGAGGGAACAGGGGCCCTACGAGCAGTACTTC. Residues: CASSEREQGPYEQYF. The gene calls are TRBV10-1 and TRBJ2-7, with 7 positions matching TRBD1. The CDR3 contains 15 residues. Germline V lookup: CDR1 WNHNN, CDR2 SYGVQD (reference sequence). The V and J ends lost 2 bases and 2 bases, in that order; junction bases with no gene match: 6.

The chain recombines TRBV7-6 with TRBJ1-1; 8 bases are shared with TRBD1. The germline gives CDR1 SGHVS, CDR2 FNYEAQ. The CDR3 is 12 residues long. V dropped 4 bases and J dropped 7; count of bases not matched to a gene: 2. The CDR3 spells CASSSGTGEAFF. CDR3 coding DNA: TGTGCCAGCAGCTCCGGGACAGGTGAAGCTTTCTTT.

This chain joins TRBV2 and TRBJ1-2; 8 bases align to TRBD1. Trimming at V came to 5 bases and at J to 3 bases, leaving 5 bases not matched to a gene. The CDR3 spans 14 residues. CDR1 and CDR2 (germline): SNHLY, FYNNEI. The CDR3 loop is CASSLEQGDYGYTF. The CDR3 coding sequence is TGTGCCAGCAGTTTGGAACAGGGGGACTATGGCTACACCTTC.

The CDR3 reads CASSFSVGQDHNQPQHF. The DNA of the CDR3 is TGTGCCAGCAGCTTTAGCGTAGGACAGGACCACAATCAGCCCCAGCATTTT. The rearrangement joins TRBV7-2 to TRBJ1-5, with 7 bases lining up with TRBD1. The CDR3 loop spans 17 amino acids. Per the germline V gene, CDR1 is SGHTA and CDR2 is FQGNSA. J was trimmed by 3 bases and V by 3 bases; bases with no gene match: 11.

This clone was seen only once. V usage is TRBV29-1 and J usage is TRBJ2-2; a possible D gene is TRBD1 (6 bases). The CDR3 sequence is 14 residues long. V was pared by 4 bases and J by 2 bases, with 11 bases between. Germline V gene sequence: CDR1 SQVTM, CDR2 ANQGSEA. The CDR3 sequence: CSVGSGANTGELFF. DNA of the CDR3: TGCAGCGTTGGCTCAGGGGCCAACACCGGGGAGCTGTTTTTT.

The V gene is TRBV7-8, the J gene TRBJ2-1; TRBD1 matches at 8 bases. CDR1 SGHVS and CDR2 FQNEAQ come from the germline V gene. V dropped 3 bases and J dropped 7; count of bases not matched to a gene: 5. The CDR3 extends over 14 amino acids. CDR3 nucleotides: TGTGCCAGCAGCTTCGGGGACAGGAGAAATGAGCAGTTCTTC. Residues: CASSFGDRRNEQFF.

The V gene is TRBV27, the J gene TRBJ2-1; 10 nucleotides align to TRBD2. The trim removed 5 bases at V and 6 bases at J, leaving 10 bases unmatched. Per the germline V gene, CDR1 is MNHEY and CDR2 is SMNVEV (reference sequence). The CDR3 sequence is 16 residues long. The CDR3 reads CASSGSTSGLGNEQFF. CDR3 nucleotide sequence: TGTGCCAGCAGTGGCTCGACTAGCGGGCTCGGCAATGAGCAGTTCTTC.

The chain carries TRBV4-3 and TRBJ1-2, with a tentative D call TRBD1 (6 bases). Germline V lookup: CDR1 LGHNA, CDR2 YSLEER. Trimming took 5 bases from V and 3 from J, leaving 16 bases between them. The length of the CDR3 is 15 residues. CDR3 DNA: TGCGCCAGCAGCTCTCACCAGGGGATTCACTATGGCTACACCTTC. It specifies CASSSHQGIHYGYTF.

The chain uses TRBV30 and TRBJ1-4, with TRBD1 matching 12 bases. Germline V gives CDR1 GTSNPN, CDR2 SVGIG (reference sequence). There are 15 residues in the CDR3. V trimming: 8 bases; J trimming: 8 bases; junction bases outside the gene matches: 12. This chain's CDR3 is CALGTGGPGEEKLFF. The CDR3 nucleotides are TGTGCCCTAGGGACAGGGGGCCCCGGGGAGGAAAAACTGTTTTTT.

The chain recombines TRBV2 with TRBJ1-1; TRBD1 agrees at 9 bases. The CDR3 length is 17 residues. Germline V gene lookup returns CDR1 SNHLY and CDR2 FYNNEI. Unmatched junction bases numbered 10, after V lost 5 bases and J lost 0 bases. This CDR3 is CASSLTGGGGMNTEAFF. The CDR3 DNA is TGTGCCAGCAGTCTCACAGGGGGCGGGGGAATGAACACTGAAGCTTTCTTT.

A few counts support this clone. The V gene is TRBV2, the J gene TRBJ2-2; D is perhaps TRBD2 (6 bases). The CDR3 runs to 14 residues. Germline loops: CDR1 SNHLY, CDR2 FYNNEI. V was trimmed by 7 bases and J by 5 bases, leaving 14 bases between them. The CDR3 spells CASTGTRGTGELFF. DNA of the CDR3: TGTGCCAGCACCGGGACCCGGGGGACCGGGGAGCTGTTTTTT.

The V call is TRBV5-6, the J call TRBJ1-2; D remains ambiguous. V was pared by 7 bases and J by 2 bases, with 12 bases between. CDR1 is SGHDT and CDR2 is YYEEEE in the germline V gene. CDR3 length: 13 amino acids. CDR3 sequence (DNA): TGTGCCAGCGAAACGGCGGCCAACTATGGCTACACCTTC. Its translation: CASETAANYGYTF.

The rearrangement uses TRBV10-1 and TRBJ1-3; perhaps TRBD1 as D (5 bases). This CDR3 contains 16 residues. V dropped 3 bases and J dropped 3 bases, with 15 bases sitting between them. The germline V gene has CDR1 WNHNN and CDR2 SYGVQD (reference sequence). CDR3 amino acids: CASSDGGVDRGNTIYF. CDR3 DNA: TGCGCCAGCAGTGATGGAGGGGTAGACCGTGGAAACACCATATATTTT.

V and J are TRBV7-9 and TRBJ1-1, with D unresolved. Germline-derived CDR1 and CDR2 are SEHNR and FQNEAQ (reference sequence). The CDR3 is made up of 13 amino acids. Trimming left V 6 bases short and J 5 bases short, with 13 bases between. The CDR3 nucleotides read TGTGCCAGCAGGTCAGACCGGCGGACTGAAGCTTTCTTT. This codes for CASRSDRRTEAFF.

This clone has only a few counts. The chain links TRBV2 to TRBJ1-2; maybe TRBD1 (5 bases). Germline CDR1 SNHLY, CDR2 FYNNEI. Trimming stripped 10 bases from V and 0 bases from J, with 12 bases between. This CDR3 contains 13 residues. CDR3: CAIQGTPNYGYTF. For the CDR3, the DNA is TGTGCCATCCAGGGCACTCCTAACTATGGCTACACCTTC.